Below, 4 T cell receptor beta chains from the same sample are listed, as sequenced in a study of blood T cell repertoires in COVID-19. Assay used: immunoSEQ multiplex PCR; TCRdb lists only in-frame clones, some missing. There are about 220,000 clones in the sample; 83% occur only once, and about 5.3% lies in the top ten. The sequenced sample consisted of PBMCs or T cells enriched from blood (not recorded which). All receptors come from a woman aged 50 to 60 who had been exposed to COVID-19.

This clone was observed a single time. The chain combines TRBV12-3 or TRBV12-4 with TRBJ2-5; 7 nucleotides line up with TRBD2. V shed 6 bases, J shed 7 bases, and the junction held 2 bases outside the gene matches. This CDR3 region has 11 residues. The CDR3 nucleotides are TGTGCCAGCAGCACGGGGGGGACCCAGTACTTC. Encoded protein: CASSTGGTQYF.

The chain carries TRBV7-2 and TRBJ2-7; D possibly corresponds to TRBD1 (5 bases). Germline CDR1 and CDR2: SGHTA and FQGNSA. The length of the CDR3 is 12 residues. Trimming took 5 bases from V and 4 from J, leaving 9 bases between them. CDR3 residues: CASSPTEYEQYF. The CDR3 DNA sequence: TGTGCCAGCAGCCCGACAGAGTACGAGCAGTACTTC.

The chain employs TRBV28 and TRBJ2-5; D gene uncertain. CDR1 is MDHEN, CDR2 SYDVKM, per germline. V was trimmed by 4 bases and J by 7 bases, leaving 22 bases between them. This CDR3 is built from 16 residues. This CDR3 reads CASSSHSSGSKGTQYF. The CDR3 DNA follows: TGTGCCAGCAGTTCCCACTCCTCCGGGTCTAAAGGGACCCAGTACTTC.

J is TRBJ1-1 and V is TRBV7-3, with D perhaps TRBD1 (6 bases). This CDR3 region has 13 residues. Between the trimmed V and J ends, which lost 5 bases and 5 bases, there was a span of 12 bases. Germline loops: CDR1 SGHTA, CDR2 FQGTGA. Here the CDR3 DNA reads TGTGCCAGCAGCCTACAGGGTGGGACTGAAGCTTTCTTT. It yields the protein CASSLQGGTEAFF.